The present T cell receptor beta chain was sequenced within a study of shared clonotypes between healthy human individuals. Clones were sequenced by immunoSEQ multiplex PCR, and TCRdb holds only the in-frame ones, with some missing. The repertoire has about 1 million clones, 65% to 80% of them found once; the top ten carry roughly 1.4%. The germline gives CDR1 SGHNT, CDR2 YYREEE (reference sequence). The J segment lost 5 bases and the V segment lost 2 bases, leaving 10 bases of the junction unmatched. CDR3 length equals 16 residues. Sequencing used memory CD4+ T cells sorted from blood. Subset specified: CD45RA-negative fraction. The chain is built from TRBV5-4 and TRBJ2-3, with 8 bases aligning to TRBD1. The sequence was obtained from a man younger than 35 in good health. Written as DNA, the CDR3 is TGTGCCAGCAGCTTAGGGATACAGGGGGGAAAAGATACGCAGTATTTT. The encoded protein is CASSLGIQGGKDTQYF. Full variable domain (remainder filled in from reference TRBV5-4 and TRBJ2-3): ETGVTQSPTHLIKTRGQQVTLRCSSQSGHNTVSWYQQALGQGPQFIFQYYREEENGRGNFPPRFSGLQFPNYSSELNVNALELDDSALYLCASSLGIQGGKDTQYFGPGTRLTVL.